Below are 8 T cell receptor beta chains sequenced from a single sample in a study of cytomegalovirus exposure and HLA in healthy donors. The study ran its PCR with 60 Vbeta and 13 Jbeta primers. This table comes from immunoSEQ multiplex PCR, and its TCRdb copy is limited to in-frame clones, with some not included. The sample includes more than 95,000 clones, 77% of them seen just once. Sequencing was carried out using PBMCs. These TCRs come from a woman aged 40 to 50 in good health and CMV-seropositive.

The V gene is TRBV4-2, the J gene TRBJ2-3, with TRBD2 identical over 11 bases. CDR3 size: 16 residues. V shed 2 bases and J 0 bases; nucleotides not matched to a gene: 1. Germline CDR1 reads LGHNA; CDR2 reads YNFKEQ. CDR3 nucleotide sequence: TGTGCCAGCAGCCAAACTAGCGGGAGAAGCACAGATACGCAGTATTTT. Its protein product is CASSQTSGRSTDTQYF.

This chain links TRBV4-1 with TRBJ2-3; TRBD2 matches 8 bases. V shed 1 base and J 6 bases; nucleotides not matched to a gene: 9. The CDR3 runs to 16 residues. The germline V gene encodes CDR1 MGHRA and CDR2 YSYEKL. This CDR3 reads CASSQGTGGPRDTQYF. For the CDR3, the DNA is TGCGCCAGCAGCCAAGGGACGGGAGGGCCGAGGGATACGCAGTATTTT.

The CDR3 DNA reads as TGTGCCAGCAGCCCACCTCAACATACCGGGGGTCACGAGCAGTACTTC. It is translated as CASSPPQHTGGHEQYF. V usage is TRBV14 and J usage is TRBJ2-7, with D possibly matching TRBD2 (6 bases). Germline CDR1 and CDR2: SGHDN and FVKESK. The CDR3 length is 16 residues. Trimming removed 4 bases from V and 5 bases from J, with 21 bases in between.

V gene TRBV9 combines with J gene TRBJ2-2; weak D call: TRBD2 (5 bases). V lost 4 bases and J 6 bases, leaving 13 bases between the germline ends. Germline V lookup: CDR1 SGDLS, CDR2 YYNGEE. The CDR3 covers 14 residues. The CDR3 protein is CASSLASIAGELFF. The CDR3 DNA reads TGTGCCAGCAGCTTGGCTAGCATAGCCGGGGAGCTGTTTTTT. The full variable domain, its missing parts supplied by reference TRBV9 and TRBJ2-2, is DSGVTQTPKHLITATGQRVTLRCSPRSGDLSVYWYQQSLDQGLQFLIQYYNGEERAKGNILERFSAQQFPDLHSELNLSSLELGDSALYFCASSLASIAGELFFGEGSRLTVL.

For this clone: An end of the junction does not agree with germline; a read error may underlie this. The CDR3 coding sequence is TGTGCTAGCAGCTTATTAACTGGTAAAGAGACCCAGTACTTC. Residues: CASSLLTGKETQYF. The chain carries TRBV7-7 and TRBJ2-5; D is unclear. The CDR3 totals 14 residues. Per the germline V gene, CDR1 is SSHAT and CDR2 is FNYEAQ (reference sequence).

The chain is built from TRBV19 and TRBJ2-3; 9 bases line up with TRBD2. CDR3 length equals 16 residues. In germline, CDR1 is LNHDA, CDR2 SQIVND (reference sequence). V was pared by 6 bases and J by 6 bases, with 13 bases of the junction left unmatched. The CDR3 nucleotides read TGTGCCAGTAGCACTTCACTAGCGGGTCCTATTGATACGCAGTATTTT. This gives the protein CASSTSLAGPIDTQYF. The variable domain in full, completed from reference TRBV19 and TRBJ2-3, reads DGGITQSPKYLFRKEGQNVTLSCEQNLNHDAMYWYRQDPGQGLRLIYYSQIVNDFQKGDIAEGYSVSREKKESFPLTVTSAQKNPTAFYLCASSTSLAGPIDTQYFGPGTRLTVL.

J is TRBJ2-6 and V is TRBV6-4; TRBD2 matches 8 bases. The V segment lost 0 bases and the J segment 2 bases; nucleotides outside the gene matches: 0. This CDR3 comprises 16 residues. Germline V gives CDR1 MRHNA, CDR2 SNTAGT. The chain's CDR3 is CASSDSTSAGANVLTF. DNA of the CDR3: TGTGCCAGCAGTGACTCGACTAGCGCTGGGGCCAACGTCCTGACTTTC.

The chain couples TRBV19 to TRBJ1-4, with unresolved D. CDR3 length: 15 residues. Looked up from germline, CDR1 is LNHDA and CDR2 is SQIVND (reference sequence). Trimming removed 6 bases at V and 4 bases at J, with 15 bases between. CDR3 sequence (DNA): TGTGCCAGTAGCCCTAAAGGCAGGTATAATGAAAAACTGTTTTTT. This encodes CASSPKGRYNEKLFF.